A single TCR beta chain is shown here with its context. Many counts were recorded for this clonotype. This receptor's antigen is unknown. No quality values exist for individual bases; no much larger clone is one base distant. The sample is drawn from a study of T-cell memory formation after mild COVID-19 (dated by TCRdb to about 2021). Some background on the complete study: Most TCR sequence clusters were specific to one of the two donors. In two donors, T-cell clones that expanded and contracted after mild COVID-19 were followed by sequencing TCRalpha and TCRbeta repertoires longitudinally. The cohort comprised two young, previously healthy adult volunteers, one female and one male. Broad study findings and their caveats: Some responding clones were found in pre-infection memory, which suggests that pre-existing cross-reactive memory T cells took part in the SARS-CoV-2 response. SARS-CoV-2 specificity of the second-wave clones peaking on day 37 was not confirmed. Clones that contracted from day 15 to 85 showed balanced CD4/CD8 phenotypes, whereas a second wave of clones that expanded from day 15 to 37 leaned towards CD4+. Only a couple of mild cases were covered by the study, and larger cohorts that include severe cases with pre-infection samples were considered necessary. Contracting CD4+ clones were located mainly in the CM and EM memory subsets, whereas CD8+ clones were found to be enriched in EMRA.

From a lookup of the germline V gene, CDR1 and CDR2 are LGHNA and YSLEER. From its cysteine to its phenylalanine, the CDR3 spans 14 amino acids. The sequence is cut down to CDR3 DNA, 42 bases in frame from base 1. The trim is 0 bases for V and 1 base for J, with a gap of 5 bases between the germline ends. Sequencer: Illumina NovaSeq 6000. cDNA libraries for TCRalpha and TCRbeta were prepared by 5'RACE using constant-segment primers, with sample barcodes and unique molecular identifiers added. Trizol reagent was used to extract RNA from every sample. Amplification of the libraries took two PCR steps, and the second step added a second sample barcode plus Illumina TruSeq adapters. Sequencing of libraries was performed on an Illumina NovaSeq with 2 x 150 bp paired-end reads. The paper's data handling went like this. Reads were demultiplexed and collapsed into UMI-guided consensus sequences with migec v1.2.7. Using mixcr v2.1.11, UMI consensuses were aligned to TRA and TRB V and J templates and then assembled into clonotypes. A clonotype was counted as expanded or contracted only when both edgeR and NoisET called the clonotype significant, with the noise models trained on biological replicates. For edgeR calls, the cutoffs were a false discovery rate-adjusted p below 0.01 and a log2 fold-change threshold of 1. As an exploratory analysis of dynamics, max-normalized trajectories of the 1000 most abundant clonotypes were examined by PCA with hierarchical clustering. The CD4 or CD8 phenotype of responding clones was assigned using the separately sequenced CD4+ and CD8+ repertoires. TCRdb trimmed public reads at Q25 via fastp, called clones via MiXCR and kept in-frame beta chains. Rows matching on CDR3 protein sequence are summarized as one entry with the most common DNA and genes. These V and J calls derive from TCRdb rather than the authors' analysis. This sample holds fewer than 350,000 distinct CDR3 sequences; approximately 8% were observed only once. About 22% of the sample lies in the top ten.

Ficoll-Paque density gradient centrifugation was used to isolate PBMCs. The rearrangement joined TRBV4-3 to TRBJ2-3, with the D gene uncertain. This receptor was taken from a man aged 18 to 29 who had mild COVID-19 (a few samples of this study predate the infection). The sample titles of this study are shuffled in the database, so cell type and time point are left out; the donor was told from shared clones. What was sequenced was PBMCs or a T cell subset sorted from them (not recorded which). CDR3 sequence: CASSQDAGTDTQYF. The DNA reads TGCGCCAGCAGCCAAGATGCTGGCACAGATACGCAGTATTTT.